These 10 T cell receptor beta chains were sequenced from one sample in a study of CD8 T cells in Susac syndrome. RNA was extracted with the RNeasy kit, and a quantity of roughly 0.5 to 1 ug was reverse transcribed using random hexamers. One entry per CDR3 protein results from TCRdb running MiXCR on the immunoSEQ multiplex PCR reads. Among about 60,000 distinct CDR3 sequences listed, about 92% were seen once. The source material was CD8+ T cells from PBMCs. These receptors were taken from a human donor in good health.

This chain joins TRBV12-3 or TRBV12-4 and TRBJ2-3; a possible D gene is TRBD2 (6 bases). V dropped 6 bases and J dropped 1 base, with 14 bases sitting between them. This CDR3 is 15 amino acids long. The CDR3 loop is CASSSTRLGTDTQYF. The CDR3 coding sequence is TGTGCCAGCAGCTCAACTAGACTAGGCACAGATACGCAGTATTTT.

This rearrangement joins TRBV5-1 to TRBJ2-1; tentative D call: TRBD2 (6 bases). There are 15 residues in the CDR3. The germline V gene has CDR1 SGHRS and CDR2 YFSETQ. The V and J ends lost 4 bases and 5 bases respectively, with 16 bases between them. In DNA, the CDR3 is TGCGCCAGCAGCCCCGGGTCGGGGGTCCACAATGAGCAGTTCTTC. As protein: CASSPGSGVHNEQFF.

The rearrangement uses TRBV28 and TRBJ1-1, with a weak D call TRBD1 (5 bases). V was pared by 5 bases and J by 8 bases, with 15 bases between. CDR3 length: 13 amino acids. Germline V CDR1 and CDR2: MDHEN, SYDVKM. As DNA, the CDR3 is TGTGCCAGCAGTCCCCTTCCGGGACGAGAAGCTTTCTTT. Translated: CASSPLPGREAFF.

The chain uses TRBV6-1 and TRBJ2-7; no definite D call. Trimming shortened V by 8 bases and J by 6 bases, and 17 bases separated the two germline ends. CDR3 size: 13 residues. Per the germline V gene, CDR1 is MNHNS and CDR2 is SASEGT. The CDR3 DNA reads as TGTGCCAGCGATAGCCGCTACCTCTCCGAGCAGTACTTC. Amino acids: CASDSRYLSEQYF.

The sample holds one count of this clonotype. The chain carries TRBV7-2 and TRBJ2-2; D is unclear. The CDR3 totals 13 residues. V lost 5 bases and J 4 bases, leaving 8 bases between the germline ends. Per the germline V gene, CDR1 is SGHTA and CDR2 is FQGNSA. The CDR3 here is CASSPWGTGELFF. CDR3 nucleotide sequence: TGTGCCAGCAGCCCCTGGGGCACCGGGGAGCTGTTTTTT.

The CDR3 DNA sequence: TGTGCCAGTAGTATGACAGGGAAATACTATGGCTACACCTTC. Translated, it gives CASSMTGKYYGYTF. V usage is TRBV19 and J usage is TRBJ1-2, with 7 bases identical to TRBD1. The J segment lost 3 bases and the V segment lost 3 bases, leaving 4 bases of the junction unmatched. Germline V CDR1 and CDR2: LNHDA, SQIVND (reference sequence). The CDR3 runs 14 residues.

The V and J genes are TRBV10-2 and TRBJ1-5, with D hard to call. Germline V gives CDR1 WSHSY, CDR2 SAAADI. The CDR3 is made up of 14 amino acids. Between the trimmed V and J ends, which lost 2 bases and 7 bases, there was a span of 12 bases. The DNA for the CDR3 is TGCGCCAGCAGTGAGATGAGGGTAGGCCAGCCCCAGCATTTT. Protein: CASSEMRVGQPQHF.

The chain uses TRBV13 and TRBJ2-7, with a tentative D call TRBD2 (6 bases). The CDR3 has 14 amino acids. Germline CDR1 reads PRHDT; CDR2 reads FYEKMQ (reference sequence). Deletions cut 1 base from V and 3 bases from J, with 10 bases between. The CDR3 spells CASSLDGTVYEQYF. CDR3 in DNA: TGTGCCAGCAGCTTAGACGGGACTGTCTACGAGCAGTACTTC.

CDR3 coding DNA: TGTGCCATTTCGACAGGGGCCCTTCAGCCCCAGCATTTT. Translating gives CAISTGALQPQHF. The J gene is TRBJ1-5, the V gene TRBV19, with 8 bases matching TRBD1. Germline loops: CDR1 LNHDA, CDR2 SQIVND (reference sequence). Losses at the gene ends were 10 bases for V and 6 bases for J; bases not matched to a gene: 8. The CDR3 loop spans 13 amino acids.

The chain is built from TRBV27 and TRBJ2-1, with 10 bases fitting TRBD1. Trimming removed 6 bases from V and 4 bases from J; junction bases left unmatched: 6. Germline assignment: CDR1 MNHEY and CDR2 SMNVEV (reference sequence). There are 15 residues in the CDR3. CDR3 residues: CASSLGQGIYNEQFF. In nucleotides, the CDR3 is TGTGCCAGCAGCCTGGGACAGGGGATATACAATGAGCAGTTCTTC.